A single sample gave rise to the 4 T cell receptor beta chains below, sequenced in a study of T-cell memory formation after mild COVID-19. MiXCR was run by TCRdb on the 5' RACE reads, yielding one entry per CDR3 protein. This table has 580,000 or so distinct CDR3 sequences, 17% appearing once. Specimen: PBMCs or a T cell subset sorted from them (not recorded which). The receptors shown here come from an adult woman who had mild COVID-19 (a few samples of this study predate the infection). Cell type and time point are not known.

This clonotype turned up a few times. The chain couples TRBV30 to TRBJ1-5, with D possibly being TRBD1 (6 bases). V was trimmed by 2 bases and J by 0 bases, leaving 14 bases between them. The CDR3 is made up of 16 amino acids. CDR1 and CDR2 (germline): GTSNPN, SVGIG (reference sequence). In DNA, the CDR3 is TGTGCCTGGAGTTGGGGGGGGCCGCATAGCAATCAGCCCCAGCATTTT. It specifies CAWSWGGPHSNQPQHF. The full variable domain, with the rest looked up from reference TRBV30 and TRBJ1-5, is SQTIHQWPATLVQPVGSPLSLECTVEGTSNPNLYWYRQAAGRGLQLLFYSVGIGQISSEVPQNLSASRPQDRQFILSSKKLLLSDSGFYLCAWSWGGPHSNQPQHFGDGTRLSIL.

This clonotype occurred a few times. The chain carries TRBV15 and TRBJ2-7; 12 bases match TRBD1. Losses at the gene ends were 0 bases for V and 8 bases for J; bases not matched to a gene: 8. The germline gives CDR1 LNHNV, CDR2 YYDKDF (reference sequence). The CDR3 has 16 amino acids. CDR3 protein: CATSRDLRDRGHKQYF. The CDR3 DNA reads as TGTGCCACCAGCAGAGATCTCCGGGACAGGGGGCATAAGCAGTACTTC.

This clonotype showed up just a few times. As DNA, the CDR3 is TGCGCCAGCAGCCAGAGACGCGGCGGCTACACCTTC. Translating it yields CASSQRRGGYTF. The chain joins TRBV5-1 to TRBJ1-2; D unresolved. The CDR3 sequence is 12 residues long. The V gene lost 4 bases and the J gene lost 8 bases, with 12 bases spanning the gap. The germline CDR1 and CDR2 sequences are SGHRS and YFSETQ. The whole variable domain, remainder taken from reference TRBV5-1 and TRBJ1-2, is KAGVTQTPRYLIKTRGQQVTLSCSPISGHRSVSWYQQTPGQGLQFLFEYFSETQRNKGNFPGRFSGRQFSNSRSEMNVSTLELGDSALYLCASSQRRGGYTFGSGTRLTVV.

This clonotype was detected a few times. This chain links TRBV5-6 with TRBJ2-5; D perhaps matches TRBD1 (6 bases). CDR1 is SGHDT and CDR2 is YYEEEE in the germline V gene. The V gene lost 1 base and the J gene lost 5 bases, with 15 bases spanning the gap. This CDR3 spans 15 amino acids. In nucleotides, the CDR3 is TGTGCCAGCAGCTTGACCCCAGGGGTCAGGGAGACCCAGTACTTC. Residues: CASSLTPGVRETQYF.